These 10 T cell receptor beta chains were all obtained from the same sample, sequenced in a study of graft-versus-host responses after intestinal transplantation. These TCRs are of unknown antigen specificity. Assay used: immunoSEQ multiplex PCR; TCRdb lists only in-frame clones, some missing. The sample includes tens of thousands of clones, 94% of them seen just once. Sequencing was performed on unstimulated CD4+ T cells sorted from spleen or lymph node cells, taken before transplant. These receptors were collected from a human donor who was the organ donor for an intestinal transplant.

V gene TRBV6-5 combines with J gene TRBJ1-6; D might be TRBD1 (5 bases). The V gene lost 6 bases and the J gene lost 9 bases, with 18 bases spanning the gap. Germline CDR1 reads MNHEY; CDR2 reads SVGAGI. This CDR3 spans 15 amino acids. This CDR3 is CASSLDPGRFSPLHF. CDR3 sequence (DNA): TGTGCCAGCAGCCTAGACCCGGGACGGTTTTCACCCCTCCACTTT.

The chain uses TRBV9 and TRBJ1-1, with D possibly matching TRBD1 (6 bases). The CDR3 has 15 residues. CDR1 is SGDLS, CDR2 YYNGEE, per germline. The V and J ends lost 0 bases and 3 bases respectively, with 12 bases between them. This CDR3 is CASSVAQGSDTEAFF. The CDR3 coding sequence is TGTGCCAGCAGCGTAGCTCAGGGGTCGGACACTGAAGCTTTCTTT.

V usage is TRBV5-1 and J usage is TRBJ2-1; 7 bases map to TRBD2. From germline, CDR1 is SGHRS and CDR2 YFSETQ. CDR3 length: 14 residues. The junction had 6 bases not matched to a gene; V was cut back by 7 bases and J by 2 bases. The chain's CDR3 is CASQPGGTYNEQFF. Written as DNA, the CDR3 is TGCGCCAGCCAACCGGGGGGAACCTACAATGAGCAGTTCTTC.

V usage is TRBV7-2 and J usage is TRBJ2-5, with D unresolved. This CDR3 has 12 amino acids. Germline V gene data show CDR1 as SGHTA and CDR2 as FQGNSA. The V and J ends lost 5 bases and 4 bases respectively, with 8 bases between them. CDR3 sequence reads: CASSPFRETQYF. CDR3 nucleotides: TGTGCCAGCAGCCCCTTCCGAGAGACCCAGTACTTC.

The V call is TRBV4-3, the J call TRBJ2-1, with D perhaps matching TRBD1 (6 bases). The CDR3 has 15 amino acids. Germline assignment: CDR1 LGHNA and CDR2 YSLEER. V lost 3 bases to trimming and J lost 7 bases, with 16 bases between them. CDR3 sequence: CASSHGGGAKNEQFF. In DNA form, the CDR3 reads TGCGCCAGCAGCCACGGTGGGGGCGCGAAAAATGAGCAGTTCTTC.

The chain links TRBV7-8 to TRBJ2-7, with D tentatively TRBD1 (7 bases). CDR3 length equals 15 residues. CDR1 is SGHVS and CDR2 is FQNEAQ in the germline V gene. V lost 5 bases and J lost 8, with 22 bases in between. CDR3 nucleotide sequence: TGTGCCAGCAGCCCAGGGGGGAATAGGATTACGAAGCAGTACTTC. It translates to CASSPGGNRITKQYF. Full variable domain (missing parts from reference TRBV7-8 and TRBJ2-7): GAGVSQSPRYKVAKRGQDVALRCDPISGHVSLFWYQQALGQGPEFLTYFQNEAQLDKSGLPSDRFFAERPEGSVSTLKIQRTQQEDSAVYLCASSPGGNRITKQYFGPGTRLTVT.

J is TRBJ1-4 and V is TRBV5-1, with D hard to call. CDR3 size: 14 residues. V was pared by 5 bases and J by 8 bases, with 16 bases between. Germline V gives CDR1 SGHRS, CDR2 YFSETQ. The CDR3 coding sequence is TGCGCCAGCAGGTCGACACTGGGTGTCGAAAAACTGTTTTTT. Its protein product is CASRSTLGVEKLFF. The whole variable domain, remainder taken from reference TRBV5-1 and TRBJ1-4, is KAGVTQTPRYLIKTRGQQVTLSCSPISGHRSVSWYQQTPGQGLQFLFEYFSETQRNKGNFPGRFSGRQFSNSRSEMNVSTLELGDSALYLCASRSTLGVEKLFFGSGTQLSVL.

The rearrangement uses TRBV7-2 and TRBJ1-3; D not resolved. CDR3 size: 16 residues. Trimming took 3 bases from V and 0 from J, leaving 12 bases between them. From germline, CDR1 is SGHTA and CDR2 FQGNSA. The CDR3 loop reads CASSFDPVGSGNTIYF. CDR3 sequence (DNA): TGTGCCAGCAGCTTCGATCCCGTTGGCTCTGGAAACACCATATATTTT.

The chain is built from TRBV6-5 and TRBJ2-7, with 7 bases that match TRBD1. The CDR3 is made up of 13 amino acids. The J segment lost 3 bases and the V segment lost 5 bases, leaving 4 bases of the junction unmatched. Germline values: CDR1 MNHEY, CDR2 SVGAGI. CDR3 DNA: TGTGCCAGCAGTACCGACAGGGACTACGAGCAGTACTTC. Translating it yields CASSTDRDYEQYF.

The chain recombines TRBV6-4 with TRBJ1-4; 8 nucleotides align to TRBD1. The V gene's germline CDR1 is MRHNA and CDR2 SNTAGT. The CDR3 runs 18 residues. Trimming at V came to 5 bases and at J to 8 bases, leaving 19 bases not matched to a gene. CDR3 in DNA: TGTGCCAGCAGTCGACAGACAGGGGCAAAGGGGCCATACGAAAAACTGTTTTTT. This codes for CASSRQTGAKGPYEKLFF.